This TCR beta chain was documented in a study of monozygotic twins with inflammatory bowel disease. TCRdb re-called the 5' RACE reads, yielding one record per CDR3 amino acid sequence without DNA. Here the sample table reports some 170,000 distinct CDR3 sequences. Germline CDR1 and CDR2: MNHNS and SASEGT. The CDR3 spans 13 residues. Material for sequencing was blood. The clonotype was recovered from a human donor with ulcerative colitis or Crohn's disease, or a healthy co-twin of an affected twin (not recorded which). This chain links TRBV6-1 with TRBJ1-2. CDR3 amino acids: CASSNLGAYGYTF.